This T cell receptor beta chain was captured by sequencing in a study of blood T cell repertoires in COVID-19. Study as a whole: COVID-19 samples collected from the United States, Italy and Spain covered acute and convalescent phases.

The CDR3 contains 14 residues. Per germline, CDR1 LGHNA and CDR2 YSLEER. Trimming took 4 bases from V and 4 from J, leaving 13 bases between them. Per the authors' pipeline: Amplification of reference gene primers provided the estimated nucleated cell counts. The protocol was immunoSEQ multiplex PCR, while the TCRdb copy is restricted to in-frame clones and leaves out a portion. V and J calls plus clone size are reproduced from that table; the DNA served to infer D and trimming. The repertoire holds under 150,000 clones, with under 90% as singletons. Cohort placement rested on clinical history that participants reported themselves.

The sample was PBMCs or T cells enriched from blood (not recorded which). The clonotype originates from a man in his fifties in a cohort exposed to, infected with or recovered from COVID-19 (not recorded which). The chain carries TRBV4-3 and TRBJ1-1; no firm D call. The CDR3 DNA is TGCGCCAGCAGCCTTGGGTTTGGAGGCACTGAAGCTTTCTTT. Translating it yields CASSLGFGGTEAFF.